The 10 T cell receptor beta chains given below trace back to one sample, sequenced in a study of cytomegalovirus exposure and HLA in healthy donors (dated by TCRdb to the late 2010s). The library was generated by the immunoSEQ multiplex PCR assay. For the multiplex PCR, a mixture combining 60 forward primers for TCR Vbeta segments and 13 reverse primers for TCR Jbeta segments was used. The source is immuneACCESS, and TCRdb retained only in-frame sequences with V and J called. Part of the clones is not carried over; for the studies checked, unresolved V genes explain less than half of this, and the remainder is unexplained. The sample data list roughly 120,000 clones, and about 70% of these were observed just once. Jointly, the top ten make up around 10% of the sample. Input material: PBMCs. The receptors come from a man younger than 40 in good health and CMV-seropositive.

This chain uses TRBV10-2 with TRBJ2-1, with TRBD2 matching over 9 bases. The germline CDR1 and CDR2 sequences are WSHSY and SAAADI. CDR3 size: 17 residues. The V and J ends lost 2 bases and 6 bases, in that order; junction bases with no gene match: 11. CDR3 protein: CASSEGFGRGGGNEQFF. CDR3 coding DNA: TGCGCCAGCAGTGAGGGTTTCGGGCGGGGGGGCGGCAATGAGCAGTTCTTC.

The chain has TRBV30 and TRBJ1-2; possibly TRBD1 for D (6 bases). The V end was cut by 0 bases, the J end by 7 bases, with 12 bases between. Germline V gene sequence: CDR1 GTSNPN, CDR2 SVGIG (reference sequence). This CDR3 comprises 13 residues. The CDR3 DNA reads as TGTGCCTGGAGTGTACACATCAGGGGTGGCTACACCTTC. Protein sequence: CAWSVHIRGGYTF.

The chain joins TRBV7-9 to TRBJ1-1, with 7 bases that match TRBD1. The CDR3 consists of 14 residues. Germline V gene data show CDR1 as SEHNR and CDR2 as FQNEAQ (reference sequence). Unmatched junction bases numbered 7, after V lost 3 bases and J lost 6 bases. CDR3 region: CASSLGQITSEAFF. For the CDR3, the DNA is TGTGCCAGCAGCTTGGGACAGATAACGTCTGAAGCTTTCTTT.

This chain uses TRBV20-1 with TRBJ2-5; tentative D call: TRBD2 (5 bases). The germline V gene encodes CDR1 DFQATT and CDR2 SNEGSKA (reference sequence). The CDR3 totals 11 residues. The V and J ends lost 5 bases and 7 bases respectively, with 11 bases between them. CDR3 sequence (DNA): TGCAGTGCTGGGGAGAAGAGGACCCAGTACTTC. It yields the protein CSAGEKRTQYF.

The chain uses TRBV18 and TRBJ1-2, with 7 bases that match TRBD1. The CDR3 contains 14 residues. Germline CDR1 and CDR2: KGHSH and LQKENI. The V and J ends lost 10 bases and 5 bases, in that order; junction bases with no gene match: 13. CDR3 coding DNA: TGTGCCAACTTTTTCCCATTACAGGGGTATGGCTACACCTTC. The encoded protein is CANFFPLQGYGYTF.

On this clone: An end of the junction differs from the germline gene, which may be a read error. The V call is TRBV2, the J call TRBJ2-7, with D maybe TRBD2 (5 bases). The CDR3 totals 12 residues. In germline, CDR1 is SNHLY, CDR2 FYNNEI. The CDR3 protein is CASSEDTGIPLF. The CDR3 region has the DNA TGTGCCAGCAGTGAAGACACCGGGATTCCACTCTTC.

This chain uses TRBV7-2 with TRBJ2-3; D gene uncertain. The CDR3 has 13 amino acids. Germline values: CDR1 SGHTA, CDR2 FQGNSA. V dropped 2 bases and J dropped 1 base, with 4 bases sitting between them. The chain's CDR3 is CASSLLRTDTQYF. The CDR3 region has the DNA TGTGCCAGCAGCTTACTTCGCACAGATACGCAGTATTTT.

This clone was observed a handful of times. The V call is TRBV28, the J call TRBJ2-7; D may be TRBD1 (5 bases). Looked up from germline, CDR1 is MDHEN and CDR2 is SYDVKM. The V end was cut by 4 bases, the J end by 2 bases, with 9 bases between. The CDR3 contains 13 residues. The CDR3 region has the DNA TGTGCCAGCAGTTCCCCGGACACCTACGAGCAGTACTTC. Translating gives CASSSPDTYEQYF.

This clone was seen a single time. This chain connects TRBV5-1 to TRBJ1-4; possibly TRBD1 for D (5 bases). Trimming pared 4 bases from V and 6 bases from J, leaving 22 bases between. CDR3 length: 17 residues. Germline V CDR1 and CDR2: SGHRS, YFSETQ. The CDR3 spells CASSRGPTGSVDEKLFF. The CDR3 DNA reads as TGCGCCAGCAGCAGGGGCCCGACCGGCAGCGTGGATGAAAAACTGTTTTTT.

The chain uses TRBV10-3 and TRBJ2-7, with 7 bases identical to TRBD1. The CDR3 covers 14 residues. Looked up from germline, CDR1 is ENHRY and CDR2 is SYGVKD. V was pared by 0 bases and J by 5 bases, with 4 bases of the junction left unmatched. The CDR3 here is CAISESTGLHEQYF. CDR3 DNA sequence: TGTGCCATCAGTGAGTCGACAGGGCTCCACGAGCAGTACTTC.